Listed below are T cell receptor beta chains from one sample, sequenced in a study of T-cell reconstitution after alpha-beta-depleted transplantation in children. TCRdb re-derived calls from the PCR reads in MiXCR, one entry per CDR3 protein. Among about 500,000 distinct CDR3 sequences listed, about an eighth were seen once. The source was PBMCs, mostly from graft donor cells, collected 180 days after TCRalphabeta/CD19-depleted stem cell transplant. All receptors derive from a female patient between 2 and 15 years old who had a stem cell transplant for aplastic anemia, so the T cells may come from the graft donor. The CDR3 runs from the conserved cysteine through the conserved F or W. The D gene is left open where the match is weak. For some rows the clone size is stated as once, few or many, or as a class when expanded; others skip it.

D	V	J	size	DNA	CDR3
TRBD1	TRBV7-9	TRBJ1-1	few	TGTGCCAGCATCCAACAGGGGGCGAACACTGAAGCTTTCTTT	CASIQQGANTEAFF
.	TRBV4-1	TRBJ2-1	.	TGCGCCAGCAGCCAAGAGCTTGCGACTTCAAGCTCCTACAATGAGCAGTTCTTC	CASSQELATSSSYNEQFF
.	TRBV4-3	TRBJ2-3	few	TGCGCCAGCAGCCAAGATCCGAACAGGGGCACAGATACGCAGTATTTT	CASSQDPNRGTDTQYF
.	TRBV14	TRBJ2-1	.	TGTGCCAGCAGCCCATGGGGCAGCAGCACCTACAATGAGCAGTTCTTC	CASSPWGSSTYNEQFF
TRBD2	TRBV6-2/TRBV6-3	TRBJ2-7	.	TGTGCCAGCAGTTACCTTAGCGGGAGGGAATACGAGCAGTACTTC	CASSYLSGREYEQYF
.	TRBV6-2/TRBV6-3	TRBJ2-7	.	TGTGCCAGCAAATCGGACGGTTCCTACGAGCAGTACTTC	CASKSDGSYEQYF
.	TRBV29-1	TRBJ1-2	few	TGCAGCGTACCGGGGACGCGGGGCTACACCTTC	CSVPGTRGYTF
.	TRBV4-3	TRBJ2-1	.	TGCGCCAGCAGCCAAAACACGCCCTGGGGGTCCAGCAATGAGCAGTTCTTC	CASSQNTPWGSSNEQFF
.	TRBV18	TRBJ1-1	few	TGTGCCAGCTCACCATCGGAGGGGAGGAGAGCTTTCTTT	CASSPSEGRRAFF
.	TRBV28	TRBJ1-1	few	TGTGCCAGCAGTTTACTGAGAGGAGGTTCTGAAGCTTTCTTT	CASSLLRGGSEAFF
TRBD1	TRBV7-9	TRBJ2-4	.	TGTGCCAGCAGCTTAGGGGACAGGCGAAACATTCAGTACTTC	CASSLGDRRNIQYF
TRBD1	TRBV2	TRBJ2-1	few	TGTGCCAGCAGAACAGGGGGACGAAAGCACAATGAGCAGTTCTTC	CASRTGGRKHNEQFF
TRBD2	TRBV15	TRBJ2-3	many	TGTGCCACCAGCAGAGATTACGTACGGACTAGCGGAGTAACAGATACGCAGTATTTT	CATSRDYVRTSGVTDTQYF
.	TRBV5-1	TRBJ2-1	few	TGCGCCAGCAGCCCCGGCGGCGTTTATGAGCAGTTCTTC	CASSPGGVYEQFF
TRBD1	TRBV28	TRBJ1-3	many	TGTGCCAGCAGCAAGACAGGGGACTCTGGAAACACCATATATTTT	CASSKTGDSGNTIYF
.	TRBV7-2	TRBJ2-3	.	TGTGCCAGCACCTCCCGGGTCCTCACAGATACGCAGTATTTT	CASTSRVLTDTQYF
.	TRBV6-5	TRBJ2-7	few	TGTGCCAGCAGTTACTCGACGCTGGGGCGCTCCTACGAGCAGTACTTC	CASSYSTLGRSYEQYF
.	TRBV27	TRBJ2-4	few	TGTGCCAGCAGAGACTTTACCAAAAACATTCAGTACTTC	CASRDFTKNIQYF
.	TRBV28	TRBJ1-6	.	TGTGCCAGCAGTTTAAGTGTGGGCTCCTATAATTCACCCCTCCACTTT	CASSLSVGSYNSPLHF
.	TRBV9	TRBJ1-1	.	TGTGCCAGCACCCTAGACATAATGAACACTGAAGCTTTCTTT	CASTLDIMNTEAFF
TRBD2	TRBV28	TRBJ2-7	.	TGTGCCAGCAGTTTATGGGCGACTAGCGGGATTCTCGAGCAGTACTTC	CASSLWATSGILEQYF
.	TRBV11-2	TRBJ2-1	few	TGTGCCAGCAGCCCTGTCCTGGGATGGTCGGATGAGCAGTTCTTC	CASSPVLGWSDEQFF
.	TRBV10-3	TRBJ1-2	few	TGTGCCATCAGTGAGTCTTATGGCTACACCTTC	CAISESYGYTF
.	TRBV28	TRBJ1-1	few	TGTGCCAGCTCTGGTAAACCCAACACTGAAGCTTTCTTT	CASSGKPNTEAFF
.	TRBV5-1	TRBJ2-5	many	TGCGCCAGCAATACGGGTACGGCCCAGTACTTC	CASNTGTAQYF
TRBD2	TRBV29-1	TRBJ2-1	many	TGCAGCGTTGTAGGCCTAGCGGGAAACTACAATGAGCAGTTCTTC	CSVVGLAGNYNEQFF
.	TRBV10-3	TRBJ2-5	few	TGTGCCATCAGTGAATGGGGGGAAGAGACCCAGTACTTC	CAISEWGEETQYF
.	TRBV20-1	TRBJ1-6	.	TGCAGTGCTAGGGCCACAGGGCGGAGGGTTGACTCACCCCTCCACTTT	CSARATGRRVDSPLHF